Each of the 23 T cell receptor beta chains below was sequenced from the same sample in a study of blood T cells in healthy people across ages. The use of a sample-barcoded 5' primer and a J-beta primer mix characterized a second PCR of roughly 7 to 11 cycles. One entry per CDR3 protein, called by TCRdb with MiXCR from the 5' RACE reads. The sample lists fewer than 1,200,000 distinct CDR3 sequences, approximately 26% occurring once. The same sample was also studied in work on T cells of mothers and their children.

Input material: blood. The receptors were sampled from a girl aged 2 to 10 in good health.

Only a few counts were recorded for this clonotype. This sequence joins TRBV9 and TRBJ1-2, with a weak D call TRBD1 (6 bases). Germline loops: CDR1 SGDLS, CDR2 YYNGEE. The CDR3 runs to 15 residues. V lost 0 bases and J lost 2, with 11 bases in between. CDR3 coding DNA: TGTGCCAGCAGCGTAGGAAGGGGGGCAAACTATGGCTACACCTTC. Translated, it gives CASSVGRGANYGYTF. Using reference TRBV9 and TRBJ1-2 for the parts outside the CDR3, the full variable domain is DSGVTQTPKHLITATGQRVTLRCSPRSGDLSVYWYQQSLDQGLQFLIQYYNGEERAKGNILERFSAQQFPDLHSELNLSSLELGDSALYFCASSVGRGANYGYTFGSGTRLTVV.

The J gene is TRBJ1-4, the V gene TRBV20-1; D is perhaps TRBD1 (5 bases). The V gene lost 6 bases and the J gene lost 4 bases, with 15 bases spanning the gap. The CDR3 contains 14 residues. Germline V gene data show CDR1 as DFQATT and CDR2 as SNEGSKA (reference sequence). The CDR3 nucleotides read TGCAGTGCCAGTAGTGGGGCCGTTAATGAAAAACTGTTTTTT. It encodes CSASSGAVNEKLFF.

J is TRBJ2-4 and V is TRBV7-9, with a weak D call TRBD1 (6 bases). With 4 bases removed from V and 8 bases from J, the gap between germline ends came to 21 bases. The CDR3 totals 16 residues. Per germline, CDR1 SEHNR and CDR2 FQNEAQ (reference sequence). Here the CDR3 reads CASSSSDSRPSDIQYF. The CDR3 bases are TGTGCCAGCAGCTCCTCGGACAGCCGGCCAAGTGACATTCAGTACTTC. Filled out from reference TRBV7-9 and TRBJ2-4, the complete variable domain reads DTGVSQNPRHKITKRGQNVTFRCDPISEHNRLYWYRQTLGQGPEFLTYFQNEAQLEKSRLLSDRFSAERPKGSFSTLEIQRTEQGDSAMYLCASSSSDSRPSDIQYFGAGTRLSVL.

Remarks on this clonotype: One junction end disagrees with the germline gene, perhaps due to a read error. The chain combines TRBV2 with TRBJ2-2; D perhaps matches TRBD2 (6 bases). CDR1 and CDR2 (germline): SNHLY, FYNNEI. There are 15 residues in the CDR3. Here the CDR3 reads CAIHRGKRSTRELFF. CDR3 sequence (DNA): TGTGCCATCCACCGCGGGAAGCGAAGCACCCGGGAGCTGTTTTTT.

The chain employs TRBV7-9 and TRBJ2-1; D is undetermined. The CDR3 totals 13 residues. CDR1 and CDR2 from the germline V gene are SEHNR and FQNEAQ (reference sequence). Trimming cost V 7 bases and J 4 bases, with 11 bases left between them. The CDR3 DNA reads as TGTGCCAGCATTCCCTCCCAGTACAATGAGCAGTTCTTC. Translating gives CASIPSQYNEQFF.

J is TRBJ2-7 and V is TRBV20-1, with D possibly being TRBD1 (6 bases). The V gene lost 3 bases and the J gene lost 0 bases, with 18 bases spanning the gap. Germline V CDR1 and CDR2: DFQATT, SNEGSKA (reference sequence). This CDR3 contains 16 residues. DNA of the CDR3: TGCAGTGCTAGGCCCCTGGGACATCCAAACTCCTACGAGCAGTACTTC. It yields the protein CSARPLGHPNSYEQYF.

V and J are TRBV5-1 and TRBJ2-7; 10 bases match TRBD1. V shed 4 bases, J shed 3 bases, and the junction held 10 bases outside the gene matches. The CDR3 length is 16 residues. Germline assignment: CDR1 SGHRS and CDR2 YFSETQ. The CDR3 sequence is CASSPPLRDRGYEQYF. For the CDR3, the DNA is TGCGCCAGCAGCCCCCCTCTACGGGACAGGGGCTACGAGCAGTACTTC. The variable domain in full, completed from reference TRBV5-1 and TRBJ2-7, reads KAGVTQTPRYLIKTRGQQVTLSCSPISGHRSVSWYQQTPGQGLQFLFEYFSETQRNKGNFPGRFSGRQFSNSRSEMNVSTLELGDSALYLCASSPPLRDRGYEQYFGPGTRLTVT.

This clonotype was recorded a few times. V usage is TRBV6-5 and J usage is TRBJ1-2; D possibly corresponds to TRBD1 (5 bases). The length of the CDR3 is 15 residues. V gave up 6 bases and J gave up 0 bases, with 14 bases separating them. Germline loops: CDR1 MNHEY, CDR2 SVGAGI. CDR3 bases: TGTGCCAGCAGCTCAACTCTAGGGGCTAACTATGGCTACACCTTC. Translated: CASSSTLGANYGYTF.

This sequence joins TRBV4-1 and TRBJ1-1; TRBD1 aligns across 7 bases. This CDR3 region has 14 residues. V trimming: 3 bases; J trimming: 5 bases; junction bases outside the gene matches: 6. Germline CDR1 is MGHRA and CDR2 is YSYEKL. CDR3 sequence (DNA): TGCGCCAGCAGCCACCCGACAGGGAGGACTGAAGCTTTCTTT. Translation: CASSHPTGRTEAFF.

Only a few counts were recorded for this clonotype. The chain is built from TRBV6-6 and TRBJ2-3; D perhaps matches TRBD2 (5 bases). The CDR3 extends over 17 amino acids. Germline lookup yields CDR1 MNHNY and CDR2 SVGAGI (reference sequence). The V and J ends lost 0 bases and 4 bases respectively, with 17 bases between them. The CDR3 coding sequence is TGTGCCAGCAGTTACTCTACTAGGGTGGTTGGTCCAGATACGCAGTATTTT. Protein: CASSYSTRVVGPDTQYF.

This clonotype was picked up a small number of times. This rearrangement joins TRBV29-1 to TRBJ1-2; a possible D gene is TRBD1 (6 bases). The CDR3 has 11 amino acids. Between the trimmed V and J ends, which lost 5 bases and 6 bases, there was a span of 10 bases. CDR1 is SQVTM and CDR2 is ANQGSEA in the germline V gene. CDR3 in amino acids: CSVTDRNGYTF. As DNA, the CDR3 is TGCAGCGTTACCGACAGGAATGGCTACACCTTC.

V is TRBV28 and J is TRBJ2-1, with 9 bases aligning to TRBD2. Germline trimming cut 3 bases from V and 7 bases from J; bases unmatched to any gene: 7. The germline V gene has CDR1 MDHEN and CDR2 SYDVKM. The CDR3 sequence is 15 residues long. The CDR3 bases are TGTGCCAGCAGTTTGCGGGAGGGCCTTGAAAATGAGCAGTTCTTC. Protein: CASSLREGLENEQFF.

This clonotype was recorded a few times. In DNA, the CDR3 is TGCAGCGTTGATCTGGGGCGGGAGACCCAGTACTTC. This encodes CSVDLGRETQYF. The chain couples TRBV29-1 to TRBJ2-5, with a weak D call TRBD1 (5 bases). With 3 bases removed from V and 5 bases from J, the gap between germline ends came to 10 bases. Looked up from germline, CDR1 is SQVTM and CDR2 is ANQGSEA. The CDR3 spans 12 residues.

This chain links TRBV28 with TRBJ1-1; D gene unclear. Germline CDR1 MDHEN, CDR2 SYDVKM. The length of the CDR3 is 12 residues. Trimming took off 7 bases at V and 7 bases at J, with 13 bases between the two ends. The CDR3 reads CASTEPSGEAFF. CDR3 in DNA: TGTGCCAGCACCGAGCCCTCCGGTGAAGCTTTCTTT.

The chain recombines TRBV4-1 with TRBJ2-5, with TRBD1 matching 7 bases. Per germline, CDR1 MGHRA and CDR2 YSYEKL. The CDR3 length is 15 residues. Trimming at V came to 1 base and at J to 2 bases, leaving 4 bases not matched to a gene. The CDR3 spells CASSQGRDRQETQYF. As DNA, the CDR3 is TGCGCCAGCAGCCAAGGCCGGGACAGACAAGAGACCCAGTACTTC.

The V call is TRBV15, the J call TRBJ1-2; 7 positions agree with TRBD1. V lost 1 base and J lost 4; bases outside the gene matches: 6. The germline CDR1 and CDR2 sequences are LNHNV and YYDKDF (reference sequence). The CDR3 loop spans 15 amino acids. CDR3 DNA sequence: TGTGCCACCAGCAGAGTCTTCAGGGACAGCTATGGCTACACCTTC. Protein sequence: CATSRVFRDSYGYTF.

The genes are TRBV5-1 and TRBJ2-5; D is uncertain. Germline V lookup: CDR1 SGHRS, CDR2 YFSETQ. The CDR3 has 13 amino acids. The V and J ends lost 2 bases and 5 bases respectively, with 10 bases between them. The chain's CDR3 is CASSFQELETQYF. As DNA, the CDR3 is TGCGCCAGCAGCTTTCAGGAGTTGGAGACCCAGTACTTC.

This clonotype was seen a few times. V and J are TRBV3-1 and TRBJ2-3; unclear D gene. The CDR3 spans 15 residues. Between the trimmed V and J ends, which lost 0 bases and 5 bases, there was a span of 12 bases. Germline values: CDR1 LGHDT, CDR2 YNNKEL (reference sequence). The CDR3 nucleotides are TGTGCCAGCAGCCAAGATTTGGTCGCGGTAGATACGCAGTATTTT. Its protein is CASSQDLVAVDTQYF.

The chain uses TRBV7-2 and TRBJ2-5; TRBD2 is a possible D gene (7 bases). This CDR3 contains 15 residues. CDR1 is SGHTA and CDR2 is FQGNSA in the germline V gene. The germline V and J ends were trimmed by 5 bases and 9 bases, with 22 bases remaining between them. For the CDR3, the DNA is TGTGCCAGCAGCCCCGGTTCGGGGCGGGGGCAGGCCCAGTACTTC. Protein sequence: CASSPGSGRGQAQYF.

The rearrangement uses TRBV15 and TRBJ1-2; 8 bases fit TRBD1. CDR1 is LNHNV and CDR2 is YYDKDF in the germline V gene (reference sequence). The J segment lost 2 bases and the V segment lost 0 bases, leaving 5 bases of the junction unmatched. There are 16 residues in the CDR3. The CDR3 loop reads CATSREGQETNYGYTF. The CDR3 nucleotides read TGTGCCACCAGCAGAGAGGGACAGGAGACGAACTATGGCTACACCTTC.

This clonotype showed up just a few times. This sequence joins TRBV2 and TRBJ1-2; 9 bases fit TRBD1. The CDR3 covers 13 residues. V gave up 6 bases and J gave up 4 bases; unmatched junction bases: 3. In germline, CDR1 is SNHLY, CDR2 FYNNEI. Written as DNA, the CDR3 is TGTGCCAGCAGGGGACAGGGCGGCTATGGCTACACCTTC. This translates into CASRGQGGYGYTF.

This clonotype was recorded a few times. This chain joins TRBV29-1 and TRBJ2-7; D call uncertain. V gave up 3 bases and J gave up 2 bases, with 8 bases separating them. Germline values: CDR1 SQVTM, CDR2 ANQGSEA. The CDR3 covers 12 residues. The CDR3 DNA reads TGCAGCGTTGAGGTGACCGCCTACGAGCAGTACTTC. Its translation: CSVEVTAYEQYF.

This clonotype has a count of ten or more. The V gene is TRBV6-2 or TRBV6-3, the J gene TRBJ2-7; D ambiguous. The CDR3 length is 11 residues. V shed 0 bases and J shed 7 bases, with 4 bases lying between them. From germline, CDR1 is MNHEY and CDR2 SVGEGT. CDR3 nucleotide sequence: TGTGCCAGCAGTTACTCGAGGGAGCAGTACTTC. Translating gives CASSYSREQYF.